These 21 T cell receptor beta chains were all obtained from the same sample, sequenced in a study of early stage breast cancer tumors. Data came from immunoSEQ multiplex PCR; TCRdb stores just in-frame clones and leaves some out. The profile shows about 69,000 clones, around 80% of them singletons. The specimen was blood. These receptors were collected from a person aged 35 to 50 with breast cancer.

The V gene is TRBV7-6, the J gene TRBJ1-1; D ambiguous. The germline CDR1 and CDR2 sequences are SGHVS and FNYEAQ. This CDR3 comprises 15 residues. The V gene lost 1 base and the J gene lost 1 base, with 10 bases spanning the gap. The DNA for the CDR3 is TGTGCCAGCAGCTTAGTTGGCAGCCAGAACACTGAAGCTTTCTTT. It is translated as CASSLVGSQNTEAFF.

This sequence joins TRBV30 and TRBJ1-2, with a possible D match to TRBD1 (6 bases). CDR3 length: 13 residues. Trimming pared 3 bases from V and 4 bases from J, leaving 12 bases between. CDR1 is GTSNPN, CDR2 SVGIG, per germline (reference sequence). The CDR3 DNA reads as TGTGCCTGGAGACCGGGGGCTACCTATGGCTACACCTTC. This gives the protein CAWRPGATYGYTF.

This clone was seen only a few times. The rearrangement joins TRBV10-1 to TRBJ2-1; D may be TRBD1 (5 bases). Per germline, CDR1 WNHNN and CDR2 SYGVQD (reference sequence). The CDR3 spans 12 residues. With 3 bases removed from V and 8 bases from J, the gap between germline ends came to 8 bases. The CDR3 is CASSDWGDEQFF. The CDR3 DNA sequence: TGCGCCAGCAGTGATTGGGGCGATGAGCAGTTCTTC.

A single count supports this clone. The chain links TRBV7-2 to TRBJ2-3; either TRBD1 or TRBD2 may fit D (7 bases each). This CDR3 is 16 amino acids long. V was shortened by 5 bases and J by 4 bases, with 19 bases between the two germline ends. The germline CDR1 and CDR2 sequences are SGHTA and FQGNSA. The CDR3 nucleotides read TGTGCCAGCAGCCGTAAAGGGGGCGGGAGTGCAGATACGCAGTATTTT. Translated, it gives CASSRKGGGSADTQYF.

The chain combines TRBV7-3 with TRBJ1-1; possible D gene TRBD1, 5 bases. Trimming took off 5 bases at V and 6 bases at J, with 19 bases between the two ends. CDR3 length: 15 residues. Germline CDR1 SGHTA, CDR2 FQGTGA. This chain's CDR3 is CASSRQAGGVAEAFF. For the CDR3, the DNA is TGTGCCAGCAGCCGCCAGGCGGGGGGTGTGGCTGAAGCTTTCTTT.

The V call is TRBV19, the J call TRBJ1-5; no clear D gene. CDR1 and CDR2 from the germline V gene are LNHDA and SQIVND (reference sequence). With 5 bases removed from V and 2 bases from J, the gap between germline ends came to 7 bases. There are 13 residues in the CDR3. CDR3: CASSPGRNQPQHF. In DNA form, the CDR3 reads TGTGCCAGTAGTCCAGGCCGCAATCAGCCCCAGCATTTT.

The chain combines TRBV18 with TRBJ2-5, with 7 bases identical to TRBD1. Germline CDR1 reads KGHSH; CDR2 reads LQKENI. J gave up 5 bases and V 2 bases, and 5 bases lay outside the gene matches. This CDR3 is 14 amino acids long. In nucleotides, the CDR3 is TGTGCCAGCTCACCAACCGACAGGGCGGAGACCCAGTACTTC. This encodes CASSPTDRAETQYF. The whole variable domain, filled in from reference TRBV18 and TRBJ2-5, reads NAGVMQNPRHLVRRRGQEARLRCSPMKGHSHVYWYRQLPEEGLKFMVYLQKENIIDESGMPKERFSAEFPKEGPSILRIQQVVRGDSAAYFCASSPTDRAETQYFGPGTRLLVL.

The chain employs TRBV7-2 and TRBJ2-5; D call uncertain. Trimming pared 0 bases from V and 5 bases from J, leaving 10 bases between. From germline, CDR1 is SGHTA and CDR2 FQGNSA. The CDR3 loop spans 14 amino acids. Here the CDR3 reads CASSLAGPDETQYF. CDR3 sequence (DNA): TGTGCCAGCAGCTTAGCAGGGCCCGACGAGACCCAGTACTTC. Full variable domain (rest looked up from reference TRBV7-2 and TRBJ2-5): GAGVSQSPSNKVTEKGKDVELRCDPISGHTALYWYRQSLGQGLEFLIYFQGNSAPDKSGLPSDRFSAERTGGSVSTLTIQRTQQEDSAVYLCASSLAGPDETQYFGPGTRLLVL.

This rearrangement joins TRBV19 to TRBJ1-1; weak D call: TRBD1 (5 bases). The V gene's germline CDR1 is LNHDA and CDR2 SQIVND (reference sequence). Between the trimmed V and J ends, which lost 7 bases and 0 bases, there was a span of 15 bases. The CDR3 is 15 residues long. The CDR3 DNA sequence: TGTGCCAGTACCTTCGGACACCTCATGAACACTGAAGCTTTCTTT. Translated, it gives CASTFGHLMNTEAFF.

V is TRBV11-2 and J is TRBJ1-2, with D perhaps matching TRBD1 (6 bases). Germline-derived CDR1 and CDR2 are SGHAT and FQNNGV. V was trimmed by 1 base and J by 4 bases, leaving 10 bases between them. There are 14 residues in the CDR3. The CDR3 spells CASSLAGAGYGYTF. CDR3 nucleotide sequence: TGTGCCAGCAGCTTAGCAGGGGCAGGCTATGGCTACACCTTC.

This chain links TRBV15 with TRBJ1-1; 8 bases are shared with TRBD1. In germline, CDR1 is LNHNV, CDR2 YYDKDF (reference sequence). J gave up 2 bases and V 1 base, and 6 bases lay outside the gene matches. This CDR3 is 16 amino acids long. CDR3 coding DNA: TGTGCCACCAGCAGAGGAACACAGGGGGACAACACTGAAGCTTTCTTT. Protein product: CATSRGTQGDNTEAFF.

CDR3 region: CASSTAVQETQYF. The CDR3 bases are TGTGCCAGCAGCACAGCGGTCCAAGAGACCCAGTACTTC. The chain links TRBV5-6 to TRBJ2-5; D is perhaps TRBD2 (5 bases). Germline CDR1 reads SGHDT; CDR2 reads YYEEEE. V dropped 4 bases and J dropped 1 base, with 8 bases sitting between them. This CDR3 has 13 amino acids.

This chain links TRBV28 with TRBJ2-1, with TRBD2 matching 11 bases. This CDR3 contains 16 residues. Germline V gene lookup returns CDR1 MDHEN and CDR2 SYDVKM. The J segment lost 4 bases and the V segment lost 6 bases, leaving 8 bases of the junction unmatched. The CDR3 loop reads CASSSAGTSGYNEQFF. Here the CDR3 DNA reads TGTGCCAGCAGCTCAGCCGGGACTAGCGGATACAATGAGCAGTTCTTC.

This chain joins TRBV28 and TRBJ2-1; D remains ambiguous. Germline values: CDR1 MDHEN, CDR2 SYDVKM. With 5 bases removed from V and 3 bases from J, the gap between germline ends came to 8 bases. The CDR3 spans 13 residues. The CDR3 region is CASSTPDYNEQFF. CDR3 DNA sequence: TGTGCCAGCAGTACCCCGGACTACAATGAGCAGTTCTTC.

This clone appeared once. CDR3 sequence reads: CASSYSNGPSYEQYF. CDR3 nucleotides: TGTGCCAGCAGTTACTCTAACGGGCCGTCCTACGAGCAGTACTTC. V is TRBV6-5 and J is TRBJ2-7, with no clear D. Germline CDR1 is MNHEY and CDR2 is SVGAGI. The length of the CDR3 is 15 residues. With 0 bases removed from V and 1 base from J, the gap between germline ends came to 10 bases.

The CDR3 protein is CAWSVNGGGWNQPQHF. The CDR3 DNA reads as TGTGCCTGGAGTGTAAACGGAGGTGGGTGGAATCAGCCCCAGCATTTT. This rearrangement joins TRBV30 to TRBJ1-5; D unresolved. V lost 0 bases to trimming and J lost 4 bases, with 16 bases between them. Germline values: CDR1 GTSNPN, CDR2 SVGIG (reference sequence). This CDR3 has 16 amino acids.

This clone was seen more than once but under ten times. Here the CDR3 reads CASSLGRGRGIFTDTQYF. The CDR3 DNA reads TGTGCCAGCAGCTTGGGCAGGGGAAGGGGAATTTTCACGGATACGCAGTATTTT. The chain combines TRBV11-2 with TRBJ2-3; perhaps TRBD1 as D (6 bases). This CDR3 region has 18 residues. Germline V gene sequence: CDR1 SGHAT, CDR2 FQNNGV. V lost 3 bases, J lost 6 bases, and 25 bases lay in between. The full variable domain, rest sourced from reference TRBV11-2 and TRBJ2-3, is EAGVAQSPRYKIIEKRQSVAFWCNPISGHATLYWYQQILGQGPKLLIQFQNNGVVDDSQLPKDRFSAERLKGVDSTLKIQPAKLEDSAVYLCASSLGRGRGIFTDTQYFGPGTRLTVL.

V gene TRBV19 combines with J gene TRBJ2-6; D is possibly TRBD1 (6 bases). CDR3 length: 16 amino acids. V was shortened by 3 bases and J by 0 bases, with 9 bases between the two germline ends. Germline CDR1 and CDR2: LNHDA and SQIVND (reference sequence). The CDR3 DNA reads as TGTGCCAGTAGTATGGGACAAAGCTCTGGGGCCAACGTCCTGACTTTC. Translation gives CASSMGQSSGANVLTF.

This chain connects TRBV7-3 to TRBJ2-3; 8 bases match TRBD2. V trimming: 3 bases; J trimming: 2 bases; junction bases outside the gene matches: 4. The CDR3 runs 15 residues. Germline-derived CDR1 and CDR2 are SGHTA and FQGTGA. DNA for the CDR3: TGTGCCAGCAGCTTGGCTAGCGGGTTCACAGATACGCAGTATTTT. Its protein is CASSLASGFTDTQYF.

The chain recombines TRBV18 with TRBJ2-1; TRBD2 matches at 11 bases. The CDR3 has 19 residues. Trimming at V came to 6 bases and at J to 5 bases, leaving 18 bases not matched to a gene. Germline V gene lookup returns CDR1 KGHSH and CDR2 LQKENI. The CDR3 loop is CASSPIGPLASGRNNEQFF. The CDR3 region has the DNA TGTGCCAGCTCCCCGATCGGACCCCTTGCTAGCGGGAGGAACAATGAGCAGTTCTTC.

The chain links TRBV29-1 to TRBJ2-2, with a possible D match to TRBD2 (6 bases). CDR1 is SQVTM and CDR2 is ANQGSEA in the germline V gene. V lost 4 bases to trimming and J lost 3 bases, with 9 bases between them. The CDR3 spans 13 residues. CDR3 DNA sequence: TGCAGCGTTGCGCGGGGTTACACCGGGGAGCTGTTTTTT. It is translated as CSVARGYTGELFF.